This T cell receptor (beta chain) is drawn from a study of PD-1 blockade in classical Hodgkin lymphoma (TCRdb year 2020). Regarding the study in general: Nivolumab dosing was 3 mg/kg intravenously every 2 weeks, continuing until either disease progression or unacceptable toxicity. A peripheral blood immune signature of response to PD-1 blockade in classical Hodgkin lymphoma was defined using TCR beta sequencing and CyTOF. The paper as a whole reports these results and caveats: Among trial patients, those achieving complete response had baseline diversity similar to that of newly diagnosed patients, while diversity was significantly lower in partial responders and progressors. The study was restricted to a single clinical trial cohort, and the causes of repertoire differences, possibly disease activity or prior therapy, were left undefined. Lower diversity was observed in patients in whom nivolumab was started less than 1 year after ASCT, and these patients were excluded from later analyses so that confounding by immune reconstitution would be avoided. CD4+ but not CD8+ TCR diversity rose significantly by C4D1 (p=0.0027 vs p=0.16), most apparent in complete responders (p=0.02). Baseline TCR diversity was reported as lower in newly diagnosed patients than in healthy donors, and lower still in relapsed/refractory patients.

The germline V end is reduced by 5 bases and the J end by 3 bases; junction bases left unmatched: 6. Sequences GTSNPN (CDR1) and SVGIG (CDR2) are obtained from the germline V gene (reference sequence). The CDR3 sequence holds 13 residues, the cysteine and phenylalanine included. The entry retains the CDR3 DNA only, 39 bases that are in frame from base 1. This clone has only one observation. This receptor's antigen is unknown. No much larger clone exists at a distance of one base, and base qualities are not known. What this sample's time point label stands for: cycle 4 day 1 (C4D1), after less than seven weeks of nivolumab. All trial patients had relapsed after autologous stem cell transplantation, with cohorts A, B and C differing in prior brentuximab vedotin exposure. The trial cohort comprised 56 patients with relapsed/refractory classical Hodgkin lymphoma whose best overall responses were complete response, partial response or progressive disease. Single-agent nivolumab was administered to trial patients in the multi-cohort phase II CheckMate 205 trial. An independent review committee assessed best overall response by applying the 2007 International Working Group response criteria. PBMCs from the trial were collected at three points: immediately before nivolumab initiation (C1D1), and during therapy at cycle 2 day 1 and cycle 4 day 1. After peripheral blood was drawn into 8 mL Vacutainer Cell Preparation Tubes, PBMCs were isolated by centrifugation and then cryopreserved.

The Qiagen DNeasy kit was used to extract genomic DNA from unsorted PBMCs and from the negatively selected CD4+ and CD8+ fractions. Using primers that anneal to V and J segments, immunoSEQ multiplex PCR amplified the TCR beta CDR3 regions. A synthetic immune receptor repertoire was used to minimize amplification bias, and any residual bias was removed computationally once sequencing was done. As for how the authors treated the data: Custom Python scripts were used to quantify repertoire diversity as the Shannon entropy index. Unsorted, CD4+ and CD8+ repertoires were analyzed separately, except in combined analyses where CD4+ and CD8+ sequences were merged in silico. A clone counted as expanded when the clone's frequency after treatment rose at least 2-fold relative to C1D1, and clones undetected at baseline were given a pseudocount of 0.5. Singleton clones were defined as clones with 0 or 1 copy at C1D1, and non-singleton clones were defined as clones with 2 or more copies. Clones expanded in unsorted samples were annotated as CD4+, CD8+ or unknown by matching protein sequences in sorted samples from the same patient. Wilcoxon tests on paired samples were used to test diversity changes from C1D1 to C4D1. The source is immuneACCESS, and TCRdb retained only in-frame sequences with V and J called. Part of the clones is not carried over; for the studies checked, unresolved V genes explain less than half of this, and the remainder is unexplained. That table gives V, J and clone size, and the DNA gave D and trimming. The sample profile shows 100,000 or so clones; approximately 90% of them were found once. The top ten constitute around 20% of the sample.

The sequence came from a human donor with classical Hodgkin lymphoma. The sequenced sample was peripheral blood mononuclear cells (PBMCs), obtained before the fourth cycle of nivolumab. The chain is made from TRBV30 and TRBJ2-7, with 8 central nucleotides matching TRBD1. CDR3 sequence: CAWALQGGYEQYF. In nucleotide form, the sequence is TGTGCCTGGGCGTTACAGGGGGGCTACGAGCAGTACTTC.